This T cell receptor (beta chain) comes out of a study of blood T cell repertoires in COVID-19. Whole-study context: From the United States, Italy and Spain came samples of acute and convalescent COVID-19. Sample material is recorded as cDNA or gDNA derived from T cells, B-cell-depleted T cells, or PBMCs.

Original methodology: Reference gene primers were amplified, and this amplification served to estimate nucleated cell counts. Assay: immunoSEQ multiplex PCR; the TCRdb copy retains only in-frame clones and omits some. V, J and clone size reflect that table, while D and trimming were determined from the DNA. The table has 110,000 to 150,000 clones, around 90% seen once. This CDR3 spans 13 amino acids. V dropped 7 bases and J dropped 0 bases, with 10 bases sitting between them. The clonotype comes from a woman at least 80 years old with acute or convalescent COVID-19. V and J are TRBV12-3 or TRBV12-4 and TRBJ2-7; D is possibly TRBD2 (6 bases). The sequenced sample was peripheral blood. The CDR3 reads CASKRGLSYEQYF. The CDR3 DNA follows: TGTGCCAGCAAAAGGGGACTCTCCTACGAGCAGTACTTC.